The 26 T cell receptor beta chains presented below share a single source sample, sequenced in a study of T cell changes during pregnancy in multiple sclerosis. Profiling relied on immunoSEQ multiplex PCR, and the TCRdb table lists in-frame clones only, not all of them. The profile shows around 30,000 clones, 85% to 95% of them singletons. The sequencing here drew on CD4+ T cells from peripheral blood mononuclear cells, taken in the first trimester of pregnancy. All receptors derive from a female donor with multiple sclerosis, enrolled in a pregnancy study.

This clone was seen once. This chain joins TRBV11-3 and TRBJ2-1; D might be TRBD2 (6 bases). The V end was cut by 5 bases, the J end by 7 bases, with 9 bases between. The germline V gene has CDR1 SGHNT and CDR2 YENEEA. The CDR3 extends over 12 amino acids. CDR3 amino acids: CASSPGGNEQFF. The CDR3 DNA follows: TGTGCCAGCAGCCCAGGAGGGAATGAGCAGTTCTTC. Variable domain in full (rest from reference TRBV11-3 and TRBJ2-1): EAGVVQSPRYKIIEKKQPVAFWCNPISGHNTLYWYLQNLGQGPELLIRYENEEAVDDSQLPKDRFSAERLKGVDSTLKIQPAELGDSAVYLCASSPGGNEQFFGPGTRLTVL.

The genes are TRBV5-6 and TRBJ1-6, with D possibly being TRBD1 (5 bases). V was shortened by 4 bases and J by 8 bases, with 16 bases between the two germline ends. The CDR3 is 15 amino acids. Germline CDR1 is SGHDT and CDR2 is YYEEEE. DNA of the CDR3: TGTGCCAGCAGCCGACTCCCGGGGGGAGATTCACCCCTCCACTTT. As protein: CASSRLPGGDSPLHF.

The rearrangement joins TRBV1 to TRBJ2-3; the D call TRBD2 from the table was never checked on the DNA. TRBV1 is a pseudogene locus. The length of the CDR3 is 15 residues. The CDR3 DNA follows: TGCACCAGCAGCCAAGCGGGACTAGCTACAGATACGCAGTATTTT. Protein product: CTSSQAGLATDTQYF.

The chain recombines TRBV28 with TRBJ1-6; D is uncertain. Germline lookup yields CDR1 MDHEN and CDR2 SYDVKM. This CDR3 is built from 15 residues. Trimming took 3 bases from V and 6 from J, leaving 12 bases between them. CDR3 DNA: TGTGCCAGCAGTTTCCACAGCAGGCCTAATTCACCCCTCCACTTT. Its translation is CASSFHSRPNSPLHF.

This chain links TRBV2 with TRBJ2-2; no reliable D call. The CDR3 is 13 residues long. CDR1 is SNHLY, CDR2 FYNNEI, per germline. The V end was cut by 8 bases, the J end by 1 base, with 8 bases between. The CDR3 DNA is TGTGCCAGCCTGGCAGGGAACACCGGGGAGCTGTTTTTT. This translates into CASLAGNTGELFF.

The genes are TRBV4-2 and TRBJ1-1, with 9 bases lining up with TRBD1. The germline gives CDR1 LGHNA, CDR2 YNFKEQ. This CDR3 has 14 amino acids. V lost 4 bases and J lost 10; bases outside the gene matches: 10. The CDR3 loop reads CASSPFGDRAGAFF. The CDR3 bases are TGTGCCAGCAGCCCCTTCGGGGACAGGGCAGGAGCTTTCTTT.

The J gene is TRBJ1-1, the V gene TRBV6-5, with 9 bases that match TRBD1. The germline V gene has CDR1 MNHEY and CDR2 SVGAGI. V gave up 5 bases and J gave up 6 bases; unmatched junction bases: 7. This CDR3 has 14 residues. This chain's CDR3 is CASSLGTGLPEAFF. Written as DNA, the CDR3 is TGTGCCAGCAGTCTAGGGACAGGGTTACCTGAAGCTTTCTTT.

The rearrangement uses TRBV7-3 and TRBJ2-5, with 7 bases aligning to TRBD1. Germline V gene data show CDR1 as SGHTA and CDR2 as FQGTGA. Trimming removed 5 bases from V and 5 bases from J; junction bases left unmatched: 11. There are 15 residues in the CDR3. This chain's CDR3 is CASSPGTVRGETQYF. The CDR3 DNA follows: TGTGCCAGCAGCCCAGGGACAGTTCGCGGGGAGACCCAGTACTTC.

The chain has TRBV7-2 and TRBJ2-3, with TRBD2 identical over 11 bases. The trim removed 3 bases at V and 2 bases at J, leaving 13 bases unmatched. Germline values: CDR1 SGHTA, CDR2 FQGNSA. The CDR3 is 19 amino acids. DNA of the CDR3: TGTGCCAGCAGCTTCAAGGGGCCAATACTAGCGGGGGACACAGATACGCAGTATTTT. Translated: CASSFKGPILAGDTDTQYF.

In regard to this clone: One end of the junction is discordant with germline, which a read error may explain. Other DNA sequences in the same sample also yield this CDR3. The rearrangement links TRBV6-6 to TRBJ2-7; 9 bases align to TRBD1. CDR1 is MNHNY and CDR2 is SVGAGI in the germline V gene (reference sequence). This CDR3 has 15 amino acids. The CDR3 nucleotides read TGCGCCAGCAGTTACGACCGGGACAGGGCCTACGAGCAGTACTTC. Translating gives CASSYDRDRAYEQYF.

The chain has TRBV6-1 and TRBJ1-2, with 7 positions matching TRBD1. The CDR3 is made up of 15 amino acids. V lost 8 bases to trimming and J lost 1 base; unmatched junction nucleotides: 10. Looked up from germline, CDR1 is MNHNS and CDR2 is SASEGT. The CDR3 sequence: CASGTGTEDNYGYTF. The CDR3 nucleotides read TGTGCCAGCGGGACCGGGACAGAGGATAACTATGGCTACACCTTC.

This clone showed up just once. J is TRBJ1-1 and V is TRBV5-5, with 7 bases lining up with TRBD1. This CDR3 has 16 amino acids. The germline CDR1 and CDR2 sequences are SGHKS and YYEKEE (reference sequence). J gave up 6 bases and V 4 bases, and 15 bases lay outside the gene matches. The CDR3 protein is CASSPRPQGLSSEAFF. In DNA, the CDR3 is TGTGCCAGCAGCCCCCGCCCACAGGGGCTCTCGTCTGAAGCTTTCTTT.

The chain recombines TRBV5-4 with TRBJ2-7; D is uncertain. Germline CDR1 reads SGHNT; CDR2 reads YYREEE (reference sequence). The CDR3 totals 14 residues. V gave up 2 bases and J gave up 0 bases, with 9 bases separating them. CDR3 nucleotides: TGTGCCAGCAGCTTACCAGGCCGCTCCTACGAGCAGTACTTC. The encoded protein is CASSLPGRSYEQYF.

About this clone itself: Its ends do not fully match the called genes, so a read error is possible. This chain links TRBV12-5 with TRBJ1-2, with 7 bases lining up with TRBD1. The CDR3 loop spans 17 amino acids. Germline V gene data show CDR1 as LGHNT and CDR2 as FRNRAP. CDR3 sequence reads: CASALVRGPDRHYGYTF. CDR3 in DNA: TGTGCTAGTGCTTTGGTAAGGGGACCGGACAGGCACTATGGCTACACCTTC.

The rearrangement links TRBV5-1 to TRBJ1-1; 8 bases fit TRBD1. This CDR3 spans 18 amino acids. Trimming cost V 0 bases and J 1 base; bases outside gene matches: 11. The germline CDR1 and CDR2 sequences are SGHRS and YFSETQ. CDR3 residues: CASSLGRQGAPENTEAFF. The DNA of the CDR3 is TGCGCCAGCAGCTTGGGTCGGCAGGGGGCCCCTGAGAACACTGAAGCTTTCTTT.

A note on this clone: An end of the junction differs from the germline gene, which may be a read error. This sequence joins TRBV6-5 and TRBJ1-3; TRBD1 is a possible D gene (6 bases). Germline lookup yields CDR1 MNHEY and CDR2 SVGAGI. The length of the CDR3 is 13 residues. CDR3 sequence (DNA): TGTGCCAGCAGTTATTTCCCGGGACACCAACTAGAATTT. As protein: CASSYFPGHQLEF.

The CDR3 reads CASSTTGQYYGYTF. The DNA for the CDR3 is TGTGCCAGCAGCACAACTGGACAGTACTATGGCTACACCTTC. The V and J genes are TRBV5-5 and TRBJ1-2, with D tentatively TRBD1 (6 bases). V gave up 4 bases and J gave up 3 bases, with 13 bases separating them. Germline loops: CDR1 SGHKS, CDR2 YYEKEE (reference sequence). This CDR3 is 14 amino acids long.

CDR3 coding DNA: TGTGCCAGCAGCCCCAGGGGGACATACCAAGAGACCCAGTACTTC. It codes for CASSPRGTYQETQYF. This sequence joins TRBV9 and TRBJ2-5; the match to TRBD1 covers 7 bases. The CDR3 totals 15 residues. Losses at the gene ends were 4 bases for V and 0 bases for J; bases not matched to a gene: 6. Germline-derived CDR1 and CDR2 are SGDLS and YYNGEE. Together with reference TRBV9 and TRBJ2-5, the CDR3 gives the full variable domain: DSGVTQTPKHLITATGQRVTLRCSPRSGDLSVYWYQQSLDQGLQFLIQYYNGEERAKGNILERFSAQQFPDLHSELNLSSLELGDSALYFCASSPRGTYQETQYFGPGTRLLVL.

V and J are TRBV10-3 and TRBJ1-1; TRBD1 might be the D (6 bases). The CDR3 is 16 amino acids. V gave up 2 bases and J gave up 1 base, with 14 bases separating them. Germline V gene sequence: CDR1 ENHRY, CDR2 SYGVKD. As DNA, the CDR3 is TGTGCCATCAGTGAGCCAAGGTTAGGGGGGAACACTGAAGCTTTCTTT. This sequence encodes CAISEPRLGGNTEAFF.

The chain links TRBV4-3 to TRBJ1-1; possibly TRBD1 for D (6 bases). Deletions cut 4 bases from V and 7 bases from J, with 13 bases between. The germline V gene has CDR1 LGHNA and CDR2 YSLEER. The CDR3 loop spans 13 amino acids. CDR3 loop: CASSLGQQVEAFF. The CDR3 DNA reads TGCGCCAGCAGCCTTGGACAGCAAGTTGAAGCTTTCTTT.

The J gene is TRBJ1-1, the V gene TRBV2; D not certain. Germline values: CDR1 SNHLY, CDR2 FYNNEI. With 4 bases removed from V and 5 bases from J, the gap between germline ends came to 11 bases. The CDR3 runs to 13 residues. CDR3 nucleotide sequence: TGTGCCAGCAGTGGAGGACGGGGTACTGAAGCTTTCTTT. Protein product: CASSGGRGTEAFF.

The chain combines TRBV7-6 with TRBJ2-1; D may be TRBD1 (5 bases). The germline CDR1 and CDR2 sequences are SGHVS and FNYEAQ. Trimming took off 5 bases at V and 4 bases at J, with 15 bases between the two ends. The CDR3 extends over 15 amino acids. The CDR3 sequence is CASSLTVGYYNEQFF. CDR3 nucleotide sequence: TGTGCCAGCAGCCTGACAGTAGGGTATTACAATGAGCAGTTCTTC. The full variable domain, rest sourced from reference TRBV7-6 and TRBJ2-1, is GAGVSQSPRYKVTKRGQDVALRCDPISGHVSLYWYRQALGQGPEFLTYFNYEAQQDKSGLPNDRFSAERPEGSISTLTIQRTEQRDSAMYRCASSLTVGYYNEQFFGPGTRLTVL.

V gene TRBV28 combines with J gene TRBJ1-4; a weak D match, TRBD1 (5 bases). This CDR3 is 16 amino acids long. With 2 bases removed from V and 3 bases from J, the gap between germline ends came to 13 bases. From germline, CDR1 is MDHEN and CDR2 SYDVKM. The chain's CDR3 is CASSLDSTASNEKLFF. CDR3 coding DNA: TGTGCCAGCAGTTTAGATTCGACAGCTTCTAATGAAAAACTGTTTTTT.

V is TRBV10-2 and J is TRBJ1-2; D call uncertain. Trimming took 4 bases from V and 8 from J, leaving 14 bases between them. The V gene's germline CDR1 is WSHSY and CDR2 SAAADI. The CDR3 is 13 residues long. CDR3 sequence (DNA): TGCGCCAGCAGTGCTAGCCCATATCGAGGCTACACCTTC. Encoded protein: CASSASPYRGYTF.

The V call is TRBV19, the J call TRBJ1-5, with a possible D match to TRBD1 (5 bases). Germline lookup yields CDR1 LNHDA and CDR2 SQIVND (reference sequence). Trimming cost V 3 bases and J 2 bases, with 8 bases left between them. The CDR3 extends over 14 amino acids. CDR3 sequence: CASSIFRGNQPQHF. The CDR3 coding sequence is TGTGCCAGTAGTATTTTCAGGGGCAATCAGCCCCAGCATTTT.

The CDR3 nucleotides read TGTGCCAGCAGCCCAGGGCTAGGAGGGGCCAACGTCCTGACTTTC. Its protein product is CASSPGLGGANVLTF. The chain carries TRBV2 and TRBJ2-6, with D possibly being TRBD1 (5 bases). The CDR3 totals 15 residues. The V and J ends lost 6 bases and 4 bases respectively, with 13 bases between them. Germline loops: CDR1 SNHLY, CDR2 FYNNEI. Filled out from reference TRBV2 and TRBJ2-6, the complete variable domain reads EPEVTQTPSHQVTQMGQEVILRCVPISNHLYFYWYRQILGQKVEFLVSFYNNEISEKSEIFDDQFSVERPDGSNFTLKIRSTKLEDSAMYFCASSPGLGGANVLTFGAGSRLTVL.